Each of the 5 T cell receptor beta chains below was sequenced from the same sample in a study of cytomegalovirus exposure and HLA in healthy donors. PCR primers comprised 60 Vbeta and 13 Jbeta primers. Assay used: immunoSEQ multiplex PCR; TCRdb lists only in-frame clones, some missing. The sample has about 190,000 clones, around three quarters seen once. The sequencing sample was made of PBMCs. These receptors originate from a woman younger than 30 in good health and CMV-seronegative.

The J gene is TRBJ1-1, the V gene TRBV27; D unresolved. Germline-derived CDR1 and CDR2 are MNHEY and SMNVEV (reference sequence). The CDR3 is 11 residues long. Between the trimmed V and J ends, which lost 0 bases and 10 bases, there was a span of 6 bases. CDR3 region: CASSLSERAFF. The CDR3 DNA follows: TGTGCCAGCAGTTTATCGGAGAGAGCTTTCTTT.

This CDR3 is CASSYGGAGSPLHF. The CDR3 coding sequence is TGTGCCAGCAGTTATGGGGGGGCTGGTTCACCCCTCCACTTT. This sequence joins TRBV6-5 and TRBJ1-6; weak D call: TRBD1 (6 bases). The CDR3 runs to 14 residues. Trimming took 3 bases from V and 9 from J, leaving 12 bases between them. CDR1 is MNHEY, CDR2 SVGAGI, per germline.

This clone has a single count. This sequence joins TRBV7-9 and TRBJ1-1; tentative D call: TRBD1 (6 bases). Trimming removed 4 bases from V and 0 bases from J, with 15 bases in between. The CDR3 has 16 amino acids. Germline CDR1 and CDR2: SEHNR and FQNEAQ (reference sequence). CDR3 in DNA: TGTGCCAGCAGCTCGAACCACAGGGCCATGAACACTGAAGCTTTCTTT. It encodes CASSSNHRAMNTEAFF.

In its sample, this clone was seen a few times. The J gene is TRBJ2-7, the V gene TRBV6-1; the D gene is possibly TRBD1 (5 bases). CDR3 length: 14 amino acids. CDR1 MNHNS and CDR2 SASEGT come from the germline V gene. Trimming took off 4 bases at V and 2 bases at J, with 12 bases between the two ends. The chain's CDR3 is CASSVSGLAYEQYF. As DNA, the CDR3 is TGTGCCAGCAGTGTATCAGGGTTAGCCTACGAGCAGTACTTC.

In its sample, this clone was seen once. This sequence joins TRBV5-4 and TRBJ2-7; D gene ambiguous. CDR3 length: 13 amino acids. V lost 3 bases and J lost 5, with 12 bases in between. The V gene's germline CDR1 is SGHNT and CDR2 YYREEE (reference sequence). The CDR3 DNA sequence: TGTGCCAGCAGCTCGCAGGTGGTGGACGAGCAGTACTTC. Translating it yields CASSSQVVDEQYF.